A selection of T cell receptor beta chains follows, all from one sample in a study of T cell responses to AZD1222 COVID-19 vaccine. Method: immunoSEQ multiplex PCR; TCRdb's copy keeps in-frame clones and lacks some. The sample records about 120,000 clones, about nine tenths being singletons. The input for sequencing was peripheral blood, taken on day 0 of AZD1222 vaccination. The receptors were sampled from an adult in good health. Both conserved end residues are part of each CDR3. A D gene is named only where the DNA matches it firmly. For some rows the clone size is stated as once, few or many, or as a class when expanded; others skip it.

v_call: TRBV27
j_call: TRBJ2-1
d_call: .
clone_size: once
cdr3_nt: TGTGCCAGCAGTCGGCCACCGGGGGCCAGGCGGAACAATGAGCAGTTCTTC
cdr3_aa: CASSRPPGARRNNEQFF

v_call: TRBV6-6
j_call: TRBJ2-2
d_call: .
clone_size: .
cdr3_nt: TGTGCCAGCAGTTACATAGTGCCCGGGGAGCTGTTTTTT
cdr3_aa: CASSYIVPGELFF

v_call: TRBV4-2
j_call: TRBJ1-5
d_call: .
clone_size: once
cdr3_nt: TGTGCCAGCAGAGGGAGCGTAGATCAGCCCCAGCATTTT
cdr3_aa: CASRGSVDQPQHF

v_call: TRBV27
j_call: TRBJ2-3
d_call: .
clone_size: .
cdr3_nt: TGTGCCACCTCGAAGGGGGGACCACAAACAGATACGCAGTATTTT
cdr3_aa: CATSKGGPQTDTQYF

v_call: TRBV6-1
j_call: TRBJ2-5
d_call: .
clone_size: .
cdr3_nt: TGTGCCAGCAGTGAAAATGGAGCGCGAGAGACCCAGTACTTC
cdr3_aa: CASSENGARETQYF

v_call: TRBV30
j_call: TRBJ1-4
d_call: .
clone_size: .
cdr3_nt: TGTGCCTGGAGAGAAAAGGGGGTAACACGGGGGGAACTGTTTTTT
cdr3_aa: CAWREKGVTRGELFF

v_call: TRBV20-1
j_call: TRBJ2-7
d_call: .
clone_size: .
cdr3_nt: TGCAGTGCTAGTTTGGACAGCCCCTACGAGCAGTACTTC
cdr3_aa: CSASLDSPYEQYF

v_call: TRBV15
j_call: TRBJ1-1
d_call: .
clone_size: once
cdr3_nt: TGTGCCACCAGCAGAGAAGCAGGATTGGGACATAAGAACACTGAAGCTTTCTTT
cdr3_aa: CATSREAGLGHKNTEAFF

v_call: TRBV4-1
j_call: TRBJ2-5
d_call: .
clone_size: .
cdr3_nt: TGCGCCAGCAGCCCTACATACAATACTAGAGGACGTACCCAGTACTTC
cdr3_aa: CASSPTYNTRGRTQYF

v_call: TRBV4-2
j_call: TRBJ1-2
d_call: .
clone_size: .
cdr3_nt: TGTGCCAGCAGCCAAGATGTGGGAGTTGGCAATGGCTACACCTTC
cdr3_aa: CASSQDVGVGNGYTF

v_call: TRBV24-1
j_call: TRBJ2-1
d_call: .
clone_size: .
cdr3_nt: TGTGCCACCAGTGATTTGCGTTCAGGGGACGGAGGCAATGAGCAGTTCTTC
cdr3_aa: CATSDLRSGDGGNEQFF

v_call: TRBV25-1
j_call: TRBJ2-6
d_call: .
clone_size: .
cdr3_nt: TGTGCCAGCAATATGGCTGGGGCCAACGTCCTGACTTTC
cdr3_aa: CASNMAGANVLTF

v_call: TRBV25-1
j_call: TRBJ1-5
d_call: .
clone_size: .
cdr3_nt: TGTGCCAGCAGTGCCGACACAGGACCCAATCAGCCCCAGCATTTT
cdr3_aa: CASSADTGPNQPQHF

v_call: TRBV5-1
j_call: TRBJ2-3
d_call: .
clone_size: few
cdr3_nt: TGCGCCAGCAGCTATGGAGAAACAGATACGCAGTATTTT
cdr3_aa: CASSYGETDTQYF

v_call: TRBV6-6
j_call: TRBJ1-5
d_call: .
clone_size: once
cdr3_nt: TGTGCCAGCAGTCCCATTGGGCCCCAGCATTTT
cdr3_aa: CASSPIGPQHF

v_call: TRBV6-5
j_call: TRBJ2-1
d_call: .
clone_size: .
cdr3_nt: TGTGCCAGCAGTTACCAGGGGGGGAGGGACTACAATGAGCAGTTCTTC
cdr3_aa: CASSYQGGRDYNEQFF

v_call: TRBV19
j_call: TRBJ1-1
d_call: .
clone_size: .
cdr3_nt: TGTGCCAGTAGTATGGGGAGCACTGAAGCTTTCTTT
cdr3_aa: CASSMGSTEAFF

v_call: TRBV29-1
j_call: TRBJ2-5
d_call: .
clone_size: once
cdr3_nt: TGCAGCGTTGATCGGGGCGGGGAGACCCAGTACTTC
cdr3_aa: CSVDRGGETQYF

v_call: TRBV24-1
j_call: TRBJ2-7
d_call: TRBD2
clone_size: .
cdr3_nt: TGTGCCCCGAGGCCGGGACTAGGACGATCGAGGCCCTACGAGCAGTACTTC
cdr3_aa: CAPRPGLGRSRPYEQYF

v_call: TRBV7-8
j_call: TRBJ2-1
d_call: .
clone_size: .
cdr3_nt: TGTGCCAGCAGCCGACTAGACGGATACAATGAGCAGTTCTTC
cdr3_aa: CASSRLDGYNEQFF

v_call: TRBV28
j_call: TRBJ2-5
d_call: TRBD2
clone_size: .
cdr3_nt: TGTGCCAGCAGTACCCCCGGCGGGAGGGGGACCCAGTACTTC
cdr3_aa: CASSTPGGRGTQYF

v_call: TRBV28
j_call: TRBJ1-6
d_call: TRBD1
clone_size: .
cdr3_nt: TGTGCCAGCAGTTTATGGGGGACAGGACCTAATAATTCACCCCTCCACTTT
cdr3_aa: CASSLWGTGPNNSPLHF

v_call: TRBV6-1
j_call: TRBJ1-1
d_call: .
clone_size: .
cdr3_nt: TGTGCCAGCAGTGAAGGGGGACCCACTGAAGCTTTCTTT
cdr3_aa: CASSEGGPTEAFF

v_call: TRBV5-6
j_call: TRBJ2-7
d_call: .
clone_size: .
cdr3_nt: TGTGCCAGCAGCTCCCCGGCGGTATTCGACGAGCAGTACTTC
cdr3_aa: CASSSPAVFDEQYF

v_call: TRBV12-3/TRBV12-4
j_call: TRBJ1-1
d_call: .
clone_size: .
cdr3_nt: TGTGCCAGCAGTTTTAATGGGGGGTCTGAAGCTTTCTTT
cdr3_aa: CASSFNGGSEAFF

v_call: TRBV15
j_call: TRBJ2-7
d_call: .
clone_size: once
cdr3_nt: TGTGCCACCAGCAGAGATTTGGCAGGGCCCCTCGAGCAGTACTTC
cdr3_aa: CATSRDLAGPLEQYF

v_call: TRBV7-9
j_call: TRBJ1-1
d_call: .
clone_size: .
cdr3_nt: TGTGCCAGCAGCTCCCAAGGGGGTATCATGTACACTGAAGCTTTCTTT
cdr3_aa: CASSSQGGIMYTEAFF

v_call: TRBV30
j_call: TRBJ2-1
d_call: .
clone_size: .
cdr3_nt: TGTGCCTGGAGTGTACTGAGGGGAATCAGGGAGCAGTTCTTC
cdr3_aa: CAWSVLRGIREQFF

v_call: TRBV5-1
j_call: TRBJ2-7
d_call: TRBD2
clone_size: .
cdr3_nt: TGCGCCAGCAGCCCGAGGACTAGCGGGATGGGGGAGCAGTACTTC
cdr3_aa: CASSPRTSGMGEQYF

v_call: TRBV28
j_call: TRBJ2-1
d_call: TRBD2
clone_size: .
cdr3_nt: TGTGCCAGCAGTTTATTGCCTAGCGGGAGGGGGGCGAACAATGAGCAGTTCTTC
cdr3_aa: CASSLLPSGRGANNEQFF

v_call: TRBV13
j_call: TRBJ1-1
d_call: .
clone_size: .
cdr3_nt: TGTGCCAGCAGCTTAGTTACTGAAGCTTTCTTT
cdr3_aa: CASSLVTEAFF

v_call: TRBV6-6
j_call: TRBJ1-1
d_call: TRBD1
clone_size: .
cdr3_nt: TGTGCCAGCAGACCTCAGGGGACAGACACTGAAGCTTTCTTT
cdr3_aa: CASRPQGTDTEAFF

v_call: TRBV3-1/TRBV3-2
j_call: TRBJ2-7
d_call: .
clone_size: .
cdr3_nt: TGTGCCAGCAGCCAAGCCCAGGTACGCTACGAGCAGTACTTC
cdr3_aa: CASSQAQVRYEQYF

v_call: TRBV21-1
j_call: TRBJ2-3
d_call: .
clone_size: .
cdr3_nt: TGTGCCAGCATGAACACCCCGGGACTAGCGGGACCCACAGATACGCAGTATTTT
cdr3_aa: CASMNTPGLAGPTDTQYF

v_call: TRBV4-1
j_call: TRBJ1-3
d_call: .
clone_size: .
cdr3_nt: TGCGCCAGCAGCCAAGGTTTGGGCGGCAGCTCTGGAAACACCATATATTTT
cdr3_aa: CASSQGLGGSSGNTIYF

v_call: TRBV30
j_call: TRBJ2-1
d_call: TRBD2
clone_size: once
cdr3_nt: TGTGCCTGGAGTGTAAGGGGCGGGAGTGGGGGCAATGAGCAGTTCTTC
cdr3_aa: CAWSVRGGSGGNEQFF

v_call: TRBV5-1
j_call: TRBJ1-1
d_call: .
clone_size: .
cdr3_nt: TGCGCCAGCAGCTTGGATCGGGGGAACACTGAAGCTTTCTTT
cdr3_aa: CASSLDRGNTEAFF

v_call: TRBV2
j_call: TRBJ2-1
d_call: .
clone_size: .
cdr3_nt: TGTGCCAGCGGGCAGTTCTACAATGAGCAGTTCTTC
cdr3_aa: CASGQFYNEQFF

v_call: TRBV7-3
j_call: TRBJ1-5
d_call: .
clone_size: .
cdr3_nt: TGTGCCAGCAGCCCCGGGACCACGTATAGCAATCAGCCCCAGCATTTT
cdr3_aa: CASSPGTTYSNQPQHF

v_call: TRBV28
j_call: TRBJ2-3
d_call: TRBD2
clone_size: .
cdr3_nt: TGTGCCAGCGGACTAGCGGGTGGCACAGATACGCAGTATTTT
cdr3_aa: CASGLAGGTDTQYF

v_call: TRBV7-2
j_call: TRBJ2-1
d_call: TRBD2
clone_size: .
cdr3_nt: TGTGCCAGCAGCCCCCGGACTAGCGGGACCGGGAGCTCCTACAATGAGCAGTTCTTC
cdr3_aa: CASSPRTSGTGSSYNEQFF

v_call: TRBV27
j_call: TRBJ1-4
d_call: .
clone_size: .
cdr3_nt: TGTGCCAGCAGTCCAGGGCGATCTAATGAAAAACTGTTTTTT
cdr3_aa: CASSPGRSNEKLFF

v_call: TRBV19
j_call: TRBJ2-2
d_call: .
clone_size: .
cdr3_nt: TGTGCCAGTAGTATAGATGGGTGGGTCGGGGAGCTGTTTTTT
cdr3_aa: CASSIDGWVGELFF

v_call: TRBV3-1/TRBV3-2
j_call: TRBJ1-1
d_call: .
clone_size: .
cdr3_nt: TGTGCCAGTTGGACTTCCGGGACTGAAGCTTTCTTT
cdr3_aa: CASWTSGTEAFF

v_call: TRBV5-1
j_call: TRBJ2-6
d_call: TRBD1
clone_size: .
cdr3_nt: TGCGCCAGCAGCCCTGACAGGGGGATTATATACTCTGGGGCCAACGTCCTGACTTTC
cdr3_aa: CASSPDRGIIYSGANVLTF

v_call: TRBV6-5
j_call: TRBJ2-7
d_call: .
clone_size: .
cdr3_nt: TGTGCCAGCCATCCCGGGCGCTCCTACGAGCAGTACTTC
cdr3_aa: CASHPGRSYEQYF

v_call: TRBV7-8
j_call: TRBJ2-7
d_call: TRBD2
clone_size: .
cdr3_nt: TGTGCCAGCACCCCCACTAGCGCGCAAGGCGAGCAGTACTTC
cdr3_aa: CASTPTSAQGEQYF

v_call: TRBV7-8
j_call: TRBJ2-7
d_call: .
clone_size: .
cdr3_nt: TGTGCCAGCAGCCCCCGGGACTCCATCCAGCAGTACTTC
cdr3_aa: CASSPRDSIQQYF

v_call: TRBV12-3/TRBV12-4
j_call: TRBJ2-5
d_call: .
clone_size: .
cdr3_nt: TGTGCCAGCAGTTTGAAGGTGGAGACCCAGTACTTC
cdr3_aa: CASSLKVETQYF

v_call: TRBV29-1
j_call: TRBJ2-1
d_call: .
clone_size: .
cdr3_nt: TGCAGCGTTGGGGAAGCGGCGTACAATGAGCAGTTCTTC
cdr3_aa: CSVGEAAYNEQFF

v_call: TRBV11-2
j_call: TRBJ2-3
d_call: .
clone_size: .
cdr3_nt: TGTGCCAGCAGCTTAGCGGACTACACAGATACGCAGTATTTT
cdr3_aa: CASSLADYTDTQYF

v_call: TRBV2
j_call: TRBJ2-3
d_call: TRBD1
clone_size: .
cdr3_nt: TGTGCCAGCAGGGGACAGGGTTTCGGAACGCAGTATTTT
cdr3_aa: CASRGQGFGTQYF

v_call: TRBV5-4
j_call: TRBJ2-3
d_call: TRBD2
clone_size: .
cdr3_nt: TGTGCCAGCAGTTCCCAACTAGCGGGGAACACAGATACGCAGTATTTT
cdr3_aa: CASSSQLAGNTDTQYF

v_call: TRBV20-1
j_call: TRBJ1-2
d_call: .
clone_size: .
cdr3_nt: TGCAGTGCTAGTACAGGCATCACCTATGGCTACACCTTC
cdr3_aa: CSASTGITYGYTF

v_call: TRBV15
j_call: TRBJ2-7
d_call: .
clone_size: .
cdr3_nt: TGTGCCACCAGCAGAGATCGGGACGGGAGATACGAGCAGTACTTC
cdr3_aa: CATSRDRDGRYEQYF

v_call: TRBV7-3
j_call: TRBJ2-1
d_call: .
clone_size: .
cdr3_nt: TGTGCCAGCAGCTTAACGAATGCGGGTAACAATGAGCAGTTCTTC
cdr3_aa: CASSLTNAGNNEQFF

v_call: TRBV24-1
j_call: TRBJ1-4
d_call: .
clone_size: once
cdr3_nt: TGTGCCACCAGTGATGGTGGACTTGGGGGAAAACTGTTTTTT
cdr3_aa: CATSDGGLGGKLFF

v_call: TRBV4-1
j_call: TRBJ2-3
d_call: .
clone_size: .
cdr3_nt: TGCGCCAGCAGCCAAGGGTACAGGGGAGGGGCAGATACGCAGTATTTT
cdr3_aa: CASSQGYRGGADTQYF

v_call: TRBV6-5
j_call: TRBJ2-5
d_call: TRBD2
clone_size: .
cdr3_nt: TGTGCCAGCAGTCGACTAGCGGAGGCGGTAAAGACCCAGTACTTC
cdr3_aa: CASSRLAEAVKTQYF

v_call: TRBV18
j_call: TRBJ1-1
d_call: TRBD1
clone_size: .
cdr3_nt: TGTGCCAGCTACCCGACAGGGGGCACTGAAGCTTTCTTT
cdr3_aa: CASYPTGGTEAFF